These 2 T cell receptor beta chains originate from one sample sequenced in a study of blood T cells in healthy people across ages. Using a J-beta primer mix together with a sample-barcoded 5' primer, a second PCR was run for roughly 6 to 12 cycles. Via MiXCR, TCRdb re-called the 5' RACE reads, giving one row per CDR3 protein. Here the sample spans 800,000 or so distinct CDR3 sequences, 25% being singletons. This same sample was also part of a study on T cells of mothers and their children.

Sample: blood. These receptors were taken from a boy younger than 18 in good health.

The chain combines TRBV5-5 with TRBJ2-1; 9 bases map to TRBD1. V was clipped by 0 bases and J by 6 bases; unmatched bases: 4. The CDR3 runs 15 residues. Germline loops: CDR1 SGHKS, CDR2 YYEKEE (reference sequence). The CDR3 reads CASSLAGQGCNEQFF. The CDR3 bases are TGTGCCAGCAGCTTGGCGGGACAGGGTTGCAATGAGCAGTTCTTC.

This clonotype was seen only a few times. This chain uses TRBV6-5 with TRBJ2-1; D might be TRBD2 (5 bases). CDR3 size: 15 residues. V dropped 8 bases and J dropped 7 bases, with 21 bases sitting between them. Germline CDR1 reads MNHEY; CDR2 reads SVGAGI. The CDR3, as DNA: TGTGCCAGCCGTTCCCCCTCATGGACTTTAAATGAGCAGTTCTTC. Translating it yields CASRSPSWTLNEQFF.